Listed below are T cell receptor beta chains from one sample, sequenced in a study of T cell responses to AZD1222 COVID-19 vaccine. Repertoires were generated with immunoSEQ multiplex PCR, while TCRdb's copy carries only in-frame clones and drops some. The sample records fewer than 120,000 clones, under 95% being singletons. The starting material was peripheral blood, obtained on day 0 of AZD1222 vaccination. Every receptor here comes from an adult in good health. CDR3s include the opening cysteine and the closing phenylalanine or tryptophan. A D gene is named only where the DNA matches it firmly. Clone size is given for some rows only: seen once, a few or many times, or a class if the clone is expanded.

V gene	D gene	J gene	CDR3 length	clone size	CDR3 protein	CDR3 DNA
TRBV5-1	TRBD1	TRBJ2-7	15	-	CASSRDRGGSYEQYF	TGCGCCAGCAGCAGGGACAGGGGTGGGTCCTACGAGCAGTACTTC
TRBV6-5	-	TRBJ1-5	14	-	CASSNTATNQPQHF	TGTGCCAGCAGCAACACGGCAACAAATCAGCCCCAGCATTTT
TRBV3-1/TRBV3-2	-	TRBJ2-2	15	-	CASSARDSAGGELFF	TGTGCCAGCAGCGCCCGGGACTCTGCGGGGGGGGAGCTGTTTTTT
TRBV27	-	TRBJ1-1	15	-	CASSLKRGMNTEAFF	TGTGCCAGCAGTTTAAAAAGAGGAATGAACACTGAAGCTTTCTTT
TRBV30	-	TRBJ1-3	14	few	CAWSVDGTGNTIYF	TGTGCCTGGAGTGTAGACGGTACTGGAAACACCATATATTTT
TRBV5-1	-	TRBJ1-4	15	-	CASSRRDTSNEKLFF	TGCGCCAGCAGCAGACGGGACACCTCTAATGAAAAACTGTTTTTT
TRBV30	-	TRBJ1-1	15	-	CAWRRGRGPGTEAFF	TGTGCCTGGAGGCGGGGTAGGGGTCCCGGCACTGAAGCTTTCTTT
TRBV10-1	-	TRBJ1-3	14	-	CASTRSLSGNTIYF	TGCGCCAGCACCCGATCCCTTTCTGGAAACACCATATATTTT
TRBV4-1	-	TRBJ2-7	13	-	CASSQVRGYEQYF	TGCGCCAGCAGCCAAGTACGAGGGTACGAGCAGTACTTC
TRBV30	-	TRBJ2-7	12	-	CAWRGGTYEQYF	TGTGCCTGGAGGGGCGGTACCTACGAGCAGTACTTC
TRBV30	-	TRBJ1-5	13	once	CAWSPDSNQPQHF	TGTGCCTGGAGCCCGGATAGCAATCAGCCCCAGCATTTT
TRBV10-1	-	TRBJ1-1	14	-	CASSGGRVNTEAFF	TGCGCCAGCAGCGGGGGACGGGTAAACACTGAAGCTTTCTTT
TRBV28	-	TRBJ1-5	12	-	CASMEQEQPQHF	TGTGCCAGCATGGAACAGGAACAGCCCCAGCATTTT
TRBV6-4	-	TRBJ1-5	14	-	CASSVTGNGQPQHF	TGTGCCAGCAGTGTTACAGGGAACGGTCAGCCCCAGCATTTT
TRBV19	-	TRBJ2-2	14	-	CASSMARDTGELFF	TGTGCCAGTAGTATGGCACGAGATACCGGGGAGCTGTTTTTT